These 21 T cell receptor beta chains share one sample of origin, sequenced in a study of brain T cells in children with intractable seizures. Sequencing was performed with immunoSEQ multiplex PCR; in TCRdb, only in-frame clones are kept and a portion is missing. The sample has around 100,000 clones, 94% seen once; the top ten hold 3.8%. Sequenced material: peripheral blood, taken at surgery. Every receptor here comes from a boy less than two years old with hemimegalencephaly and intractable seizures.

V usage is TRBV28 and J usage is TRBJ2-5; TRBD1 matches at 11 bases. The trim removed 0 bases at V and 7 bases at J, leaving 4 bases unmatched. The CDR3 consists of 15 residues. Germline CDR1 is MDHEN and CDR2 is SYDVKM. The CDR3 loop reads CASSLWGQGEGTQYF. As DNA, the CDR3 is TGTGCCAGCAGTTTATGGGGACAGGGGGAAGGGACCCAGTACTTC.

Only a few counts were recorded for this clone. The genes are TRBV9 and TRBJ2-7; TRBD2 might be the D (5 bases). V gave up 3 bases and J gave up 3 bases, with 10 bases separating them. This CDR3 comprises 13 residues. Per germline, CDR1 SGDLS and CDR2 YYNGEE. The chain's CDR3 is CASSADWDYEQYF. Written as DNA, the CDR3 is TGTGCCAGCAGCGCGGACTGGGACTACGAGCAGTACTTC.

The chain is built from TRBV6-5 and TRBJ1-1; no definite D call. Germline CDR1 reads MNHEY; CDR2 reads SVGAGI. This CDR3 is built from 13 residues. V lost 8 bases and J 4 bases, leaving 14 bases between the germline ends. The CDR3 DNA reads TGTGCCAGCGGGGTCCAGGCCGGCACTGAAGCTTTCTTT. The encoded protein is CASGVQAGTEAFF.

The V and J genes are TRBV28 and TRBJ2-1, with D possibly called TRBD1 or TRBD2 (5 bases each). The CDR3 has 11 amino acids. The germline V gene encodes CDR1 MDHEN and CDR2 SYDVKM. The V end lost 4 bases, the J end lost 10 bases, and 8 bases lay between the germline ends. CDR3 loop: CASSSGAEQFF. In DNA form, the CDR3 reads TGTGCCAGCAGTTCCGGGGCGGAGCAGTTCTTC.

The CDR3 sequence: CASSVTRTDTQYF. CDR3 bases: TGTGCCAGCAGCGTCACACGCACAGATACGCAGTATTTT. This chain links TRBV9 with TRBJ2-3; D is unclear. Trimming pared 2 bases from V and 1 base from J, leaving 5 bases between. The CDR3 runs 13 residues. CDR1 SGDLS and CDR2 YYNGEE come from the germline V gene. The complete variable domain, with remaining parts taken from reference TRBV9 and TRBJ2-3, reads DSGVTQTPKHLITATGQRVTLRCSPRSGDLSVYWYQQSLDQGLQFLIQYYNGEERAKGNILERFSAQQFPDLHSELNLSSLELGDSALYFCASSVTRTDTQYFGPGTRLTVL.

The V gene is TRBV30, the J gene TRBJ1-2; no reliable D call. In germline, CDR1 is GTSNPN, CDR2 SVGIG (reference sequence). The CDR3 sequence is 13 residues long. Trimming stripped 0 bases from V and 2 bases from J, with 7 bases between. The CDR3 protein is CAWSVTGNYGYTF. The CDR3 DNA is TGTGCCTGGAGTGTCACCGGGAACTATGGCTACACCTTC.

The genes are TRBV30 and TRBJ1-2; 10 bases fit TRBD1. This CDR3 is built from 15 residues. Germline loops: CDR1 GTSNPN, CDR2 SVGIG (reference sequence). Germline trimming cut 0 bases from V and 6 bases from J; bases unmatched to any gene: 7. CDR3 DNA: TGTGCCTGGAGTGTTGGGGGACAGGGGCGGGATGGCTACACCTTC. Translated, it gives CAWSVGGQGRDGYTF. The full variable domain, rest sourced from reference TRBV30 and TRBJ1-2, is SQTIHQWPATLVQPVGSPLSLECTVEGTSNPNLYWYRQAAGRGLQLLFYSVGIGQISSEVPQNLSASRPQDRQFILSSKKLLLSDSGFYLCAWSVGGQGRDGYTFGSGTRLTVV.

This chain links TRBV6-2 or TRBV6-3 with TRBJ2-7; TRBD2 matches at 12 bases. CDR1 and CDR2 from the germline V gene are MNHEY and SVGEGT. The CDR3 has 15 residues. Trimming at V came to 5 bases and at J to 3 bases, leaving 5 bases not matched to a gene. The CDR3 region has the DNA TGTGCCAGCAGTCGACTAGCGGGAGCCTTCTACGAGCAGTACTTC. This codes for CASSRLAGAFYEQYF.

As DNA, the CDR3 is TGTGCCAGCAGCCATCCGGGACAGGGCCTTGGCTACACCTTC. This gives the protein CASSHPGQGLGYTF. The rearrangement links TRBV9 to TRBJ1-2; 9 nucleotides match TRBD1. The CDR3 contains 14 residues. The germline gives CDR1 SGDLS, CDR2 YYNGEE. J lost 7 bases, V lost 4 bases, and 8 bases had no gene match.

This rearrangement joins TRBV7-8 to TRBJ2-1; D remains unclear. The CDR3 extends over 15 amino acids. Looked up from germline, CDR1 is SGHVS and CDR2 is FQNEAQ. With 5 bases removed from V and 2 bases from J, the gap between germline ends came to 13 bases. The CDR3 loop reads CASSLGDRTYNEQFF. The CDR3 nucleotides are TGTGCCAGCAGCCTCGGAGACCGCACCTACAATGAGCAGTTCTTC.

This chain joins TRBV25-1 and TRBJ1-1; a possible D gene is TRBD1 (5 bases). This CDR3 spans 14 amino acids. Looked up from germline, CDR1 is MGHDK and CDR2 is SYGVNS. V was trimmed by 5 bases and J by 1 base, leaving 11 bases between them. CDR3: CASSYWGPNTEAFF. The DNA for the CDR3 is TGTGCCAGCAGTTACTGGGGCCCGAACACTGAAGCTTTCTTT.

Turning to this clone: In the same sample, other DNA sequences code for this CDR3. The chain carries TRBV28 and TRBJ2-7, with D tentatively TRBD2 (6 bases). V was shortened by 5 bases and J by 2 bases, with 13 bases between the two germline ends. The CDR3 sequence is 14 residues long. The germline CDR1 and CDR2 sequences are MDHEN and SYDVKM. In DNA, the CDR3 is TGTGCCAGCAGTAGCGGGCAGGGAACCTACGAGCAGTACTTC. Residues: CASSSGQGTYEQYF.

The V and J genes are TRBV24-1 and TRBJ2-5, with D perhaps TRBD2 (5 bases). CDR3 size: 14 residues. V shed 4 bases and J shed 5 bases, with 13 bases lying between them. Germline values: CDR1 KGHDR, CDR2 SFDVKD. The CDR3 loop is CATSDPRLSETQYF. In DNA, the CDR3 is TGTGCCACCAGTGACCCCCGACTATCGGAGACCCAGTACTTC.

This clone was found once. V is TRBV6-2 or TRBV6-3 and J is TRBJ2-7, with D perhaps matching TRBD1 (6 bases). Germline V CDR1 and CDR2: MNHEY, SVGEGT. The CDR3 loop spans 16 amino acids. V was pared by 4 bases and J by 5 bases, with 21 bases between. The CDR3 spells CASSFWGRRSNHEQYF. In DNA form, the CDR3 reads TGTGCCAGCAGTTTCTGGGGGCGGAGGTCTAACCACGAGCAGTACTTC.

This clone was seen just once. CDR3 residues: CASSRAGSPYNEQFF. The CDR3 DNA reads TGTGCCAGCAGTCGGGCGGGGTCTCCCTACAATGAGCAGTTCTTC. The chain recombines TRBV28 with TRBJ2-1; perhaps TRBD2 as D (6 bases). The length of the CDR3 is 15 residues. V was pared by 5 bases and J by 2 bases, with 13 bases between. Germline CDR1 MDHEN, CDR2 SYDVKM.

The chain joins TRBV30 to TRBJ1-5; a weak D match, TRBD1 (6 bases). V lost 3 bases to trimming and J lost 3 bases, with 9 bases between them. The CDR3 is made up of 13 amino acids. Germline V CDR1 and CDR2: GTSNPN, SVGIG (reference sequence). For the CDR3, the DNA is TGTGCCTGGAGCGGGGGCGACAATCAGCCCCAGCATTTT. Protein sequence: CAWSGGDNQPQHF.

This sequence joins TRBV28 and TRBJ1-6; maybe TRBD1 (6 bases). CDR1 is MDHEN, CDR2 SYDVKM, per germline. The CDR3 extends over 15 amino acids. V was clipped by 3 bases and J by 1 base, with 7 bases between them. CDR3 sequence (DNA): TGTGCCAGCAGTTTCAGGGGATCCTATAATTCACCCCTCCACTTT. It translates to CASSFRGSYNSPLHF.

CDR3 protein: CAWSVGPGGYTF. The CDR3 DNA follows: TGTGCCTGGAGTGTAGGCCCGGGGGGCTACACCTTC. The V and J genes are TRBV30 and TRBJ1-2, with D unresolved. The germline V gene has CDR1 GTSNPN and CDR2 SVGIG (reference sequence). V shed 0 bases and J shed 8 bases, with 10 bases lying between them. CDR3 length: 12 residues.

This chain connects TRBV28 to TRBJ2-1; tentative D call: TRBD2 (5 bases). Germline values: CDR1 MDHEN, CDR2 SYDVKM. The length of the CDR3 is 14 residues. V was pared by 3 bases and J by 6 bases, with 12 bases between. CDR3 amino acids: CASSFGRRTNEQFF. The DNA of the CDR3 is TGTGCCAGCAGTTTCGGTCGGAGGACCAATGAGCAGTTCTTC.

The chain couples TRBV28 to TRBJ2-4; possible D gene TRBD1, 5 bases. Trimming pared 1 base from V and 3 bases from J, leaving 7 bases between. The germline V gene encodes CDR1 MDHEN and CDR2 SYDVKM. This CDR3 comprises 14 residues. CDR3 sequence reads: CASSLLGVKNIQYF. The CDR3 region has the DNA TGTGCCAGCAGTTTATTAGGGGTCAAAAACATTCAGTACTTC.

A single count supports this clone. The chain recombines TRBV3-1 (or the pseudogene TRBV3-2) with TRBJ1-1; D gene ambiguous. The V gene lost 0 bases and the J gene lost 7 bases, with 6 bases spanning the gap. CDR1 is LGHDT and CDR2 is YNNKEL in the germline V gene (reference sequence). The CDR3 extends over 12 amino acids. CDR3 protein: CASSQDVREAFF. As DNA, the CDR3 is TGTGCCAGCAGCCAAGATGTCCGTGAAGCTTTCTTT.